This T cell receptor beta chain was sequenced in a study of T-cell memory formation after mild COVID-19. Findings and limits, study-wide: Day 15 to 85 contracting clones showed balanced CD4/CD8; later expanders leaned CD4+. Pre-infection memory already had some responding clones, implying cross-reactive memory joined. For contracting clones, CD4+ ones sat mainly in CM and EM, CD8+ in EMRA.

V was clipped by 5 bases and J by 0 bases, with 13 bases between them. CDR1 and CDR2 (germline): SGHTA, FQGTGA. The CDR3 is 16 amino acids. With respect to this clonotype: Its antigen is not known.

Each CDR3 protein is one row after TCRdb ran MiXCR on the 5' RACE reads. The table includes 250,000 to 300,000 distinct CDR3 sequences, 15% to 20% detected once. The sequence came from a man younger than 35 who had mild COVID-19 (a few samples of this study predate the infection). Cell type and time point are not known. Specimen: PBMCs or a T cell subset sorted from them (not recorded which). The chain is built from TRBV7-3 and TRBJ2-2, with D perhaps matching TRBD1 (6 bases). The chain's CDR3 is CASSRGHIANTGELFF. CDR3 coding DNA: TGTGCCAGCAGCCGGGGACATATCGCGAACACCGGGGAGCTGTTTTTT.